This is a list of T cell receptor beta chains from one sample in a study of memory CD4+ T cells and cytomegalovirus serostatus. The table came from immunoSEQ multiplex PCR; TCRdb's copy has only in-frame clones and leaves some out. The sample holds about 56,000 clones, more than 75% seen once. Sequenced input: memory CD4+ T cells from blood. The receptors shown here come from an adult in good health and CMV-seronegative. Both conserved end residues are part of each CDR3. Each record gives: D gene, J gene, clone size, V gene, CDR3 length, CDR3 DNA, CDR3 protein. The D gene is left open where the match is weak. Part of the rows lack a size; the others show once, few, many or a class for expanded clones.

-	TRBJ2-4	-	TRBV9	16	TGTGCCAGCAGCGTAGTGGGGGGGGGCGGTTCGGACATTCAGTACTTC	CASSVVGGGGSDIQYF
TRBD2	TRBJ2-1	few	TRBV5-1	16	TGCGCCAGCAGCCGGACTAGCGGGGGGGCCTACAATGAGCAGTTCTTC	CASSRTSGGAYNEQFF
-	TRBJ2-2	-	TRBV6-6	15	TGTGCCAGCAAGTTATTCGACAGAAACACCGGGGAACTGTTTTTT	CASKLFDRNTGELFF
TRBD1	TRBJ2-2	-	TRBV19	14	TGTGCCAGTGGGACAGGGGGCTTCACCGGGGAGCTGTTTTTT	CASGTGGFTGELFF
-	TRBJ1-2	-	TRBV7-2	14	TGTGCCAGCAGCGACAGACAAAACGGTTATGGCTACACCTTC	CASSDRQNGYGYTF
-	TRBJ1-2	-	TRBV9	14	TGTGCCAGCAGCGTAGATGGGGGACACTATGGCTACACCTTC	CASSVDGGHYGYTF
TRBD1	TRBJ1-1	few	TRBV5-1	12	TGCGCCAGCTCCGACAGGGACACTGAAGCTTTCTTT	CASSDRDTEAFF
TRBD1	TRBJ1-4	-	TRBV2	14	TGTGCCAGCAGCGGACAGGGCGTTAATGAAAAACTGTTTTTT	CASSGQGVNEKLFF
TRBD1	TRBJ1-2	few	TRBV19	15	TGTGCCAGTCGGCCCCCAGGGACAGGGCTTAATGGCTACACCTTC	CASRPPGTGLNGYTF
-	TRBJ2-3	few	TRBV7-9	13	TGTGCCAGCCCACATGGCCCCGGGGATACGCAGTATTTT	CASPHGPGDTQYF
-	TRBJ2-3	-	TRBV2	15	TGTGCCAGCAGACCTTATGGAGGGGCAACTGATACGCAGTATTTT	CASRPYGGATDTQYF
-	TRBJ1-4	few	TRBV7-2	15	TGTGCCAGCAGCTTCGTGCCGGGGGCGCGAGAAAAACTGTTTTTT	CASSFVPGAREKLFF
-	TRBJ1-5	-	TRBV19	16	TGTGCCAGTAGTACCCCATCGGGGGGACCTCATCAGCCCCAGCATTTT	CASSTPSGGPHQPQHF
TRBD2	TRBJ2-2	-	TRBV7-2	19	TGTGCCAGCAGCCTGAGACTAGCGGGGGGGGTCTGGGACGCCGGGGAGCTGTTTTTT	CASSLRLAGGVWDAGELFF
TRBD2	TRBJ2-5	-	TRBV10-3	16	TGTGCCATCGGTCGGGCGGGGGGATCGGGGGAAGAGACCCAGTACTTC	CAIGRAGGSGEETQYF
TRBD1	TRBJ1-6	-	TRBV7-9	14	TGTGCCAGCAGCTCCGGGACAGGGAATTCACCCCTCCACTTT	CASSSGTGNSPLHF
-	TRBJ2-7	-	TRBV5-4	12	TGTGCCAGCAGCTTGGCCCGGAACGAGCAGTACTTC	CASSLARNEQYF
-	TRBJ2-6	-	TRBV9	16	TGTGCCAGCAGCGTCGGGACGTCTCCTGGGGCCAACGTCCTGACTTTC	CASSVGTSPGANVLTF
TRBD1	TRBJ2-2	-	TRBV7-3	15	TGTGCCAGCAGGAGAAGCGGGACAGGGTCCGGGGAGCTGTTTTTT	CASRRSGTGSGELFF
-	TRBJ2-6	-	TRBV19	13	TGTGCCAGCCAGCTATCCGGGGCCAACGTCCTGACTTTC	CASQLSGANVLTF
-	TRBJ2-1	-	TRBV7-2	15	TGTGCCAGCAGCTTAGACCCCACAGCGCCCAATGAGCAGTTCTTC	CASSLDPTAPNEQFF
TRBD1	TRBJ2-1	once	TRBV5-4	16	TGTGCCAGCAGCTCCGGGACAGGGGCGTCCTACAATGAGCAGTTCTTC	CASSSGTGASYNEQFF
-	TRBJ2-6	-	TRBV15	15	TGTGCCACCAGCAGAGAGGGTTCTGGGGCCAACGTCCTGACTTTC	CATSREGSGANVLTF
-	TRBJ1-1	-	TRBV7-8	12	TGTGCCAGCAGCGCCCGACTTGGAGAAGCTTTCTTT	CASSARLGEAFF
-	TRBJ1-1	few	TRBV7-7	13	TGTGCTAGCAGCTTAGCGGATGGGACTGAAGCTTTCTTT	CASSLADGTEAFF